This paragraph covers one TCR beta chain sequence. Profiled with immunoSEQ multiplex PCR; TCRdb holds only in-frame clones, not every one. The sample yields about 62,000 clones, approximately 88% seen once. This sample is part of a study of PD-1 blockade in classical Hodgkin lymphoma. After autologous stem cell transplantation all patients relapsed, and prior brentuximab vedotin exposure differed between cohorts. Best outcomes ranged across complete response, partial response and progressive disease. V lost 4 bases and J lost 5; bases outside the gene matches: 11. In germline, CDR1 is SQVTM, CDR2 ANQGSEA. This CDR3 is built from 18 residues.

This sequence joins TRBV29-1 and TRBJ2-1; 16 bases line up with TRBD2. This TCR was recovered from a human donor with classical Hodgkin lymphoma. The specimen was peripheral blood mononuclear cells (PBMCs), collected at baseline. CDR3 coding DNA: TGCAGCGTTGTGAACCCGGGGACTAGCGGGGGGGCCGACAATGAGCAGTTCTTC. Translating gives CSVVNPGTSGGADNEQFF.